These 3 T cell receptor beta chains originate from one sample sequenced in a study of shared clonotypes between healthy human individuals. Some clones are missing from TCRdb's copy, which holds only in-frame ones; the method was immunoSEQ multiplex PCR. The data contain around 370,000 clones, roughly 96% of them seen just once; the ten biggest clones take up about 0.34%. Material: memory CD8+ T cells sorted from blood. The subset denotes: CD45RO+ cells pooled with CCR7-negative TemRA cells. Receptors were obtained from a man aged 25 to 45 in good health.

The rearrangement uses TRBV6-1 and TRBJ2-2, with D unresolved. CDR1 and CDR2 (germline): MNHNS, SASEGT. The V and J ends lost 6 bases and 2 bases respectively, with 7 bases between them. This CDR3 region has 13 residues. CDR3 bases: TGTGCCAGCAGGCGTACCAACACCGGGGAGCTGTTTTTT. It yields the protein CASRRTNTGELFF.

About this clone itself: Other DNA sequences within the sample encode an identical CDR3. J is TRBJ2-7 and V is TRBV28; no definite D call. Trimming cost V 5 bases and J 3 bases, with 5 bases left between them. The germline V gene encodes CDR1 MDHEN and CDR2 SYDVKM. This CDR3 is built from 11 residues. In nucleotides, the CDR3 is TGTGCCAGCAGTCCGCTCTACGAGCAGTACTTC. Encoded protein: CASSPLYEQYF. The whole variable domain, filled in from reference TRBV28 and TRBJ2-7, reads DVKVTQSSRYLVKRTGEKVFLECVQDMDHENMFWYRQDPGLGLRLIYFSYDVKMKEKGDIPEGYSVSREKKERFSLILESASTNQTSMYLCASSPLYEQYFGPGTRLTVT.

The chain is built from TRBV19 and TRBJ1-3, with a weak D call TRBD1 (5 bases). V lost 3 bases and J 0 bases, leaving 12 bases between the germline ends. CDR3 length equals 16 residues. CDR1 is LNHDA and CDR2 is SQIVND in the germline V gene (reference sequence). DNA for the CDR3: TGTGCCAGTAGTATCCCCCAGGGCCACTCTGGAAACACCATATATTTT. Translation gives CASSIPQGHSGNTIYF.